This TCR beta chain was recorded in a study of cytomegalovirus exposure and HLA in healthy donors. CDR3 length equals 16 residues. Trimming left V 4 bases short and J 5 bases short, with 18 bases between. The germline CDR1 and CDR2 sequences are SGHVS and FQNEAQ. The study ran its PCR with 60 Vbeta and 13 Jbeta primers. Profiling relied on immunoSEQ multiplex PCR, and the TCRdb table lists in-frame clones only, not all of them. The sample comprises 78,000 or so clones, about 81% of which are singletons, and 2.4% rests with the top ten. V usage is TRBV7-8 and J usage is TRBJ2-1, with a tentative D call TRBD2 (5 bases). Sample: PBMCs. This clonotype originated in a woman aged 45-60 years in good health and CMV-seronegative. The DNA for the CDR3 is TGTGCCAGCAGCTCCGTCCCGCAGGCCGGGGACAATGAGCAGTTCTTC. Protein sequence: CASSSVPQAGDNEQFF.